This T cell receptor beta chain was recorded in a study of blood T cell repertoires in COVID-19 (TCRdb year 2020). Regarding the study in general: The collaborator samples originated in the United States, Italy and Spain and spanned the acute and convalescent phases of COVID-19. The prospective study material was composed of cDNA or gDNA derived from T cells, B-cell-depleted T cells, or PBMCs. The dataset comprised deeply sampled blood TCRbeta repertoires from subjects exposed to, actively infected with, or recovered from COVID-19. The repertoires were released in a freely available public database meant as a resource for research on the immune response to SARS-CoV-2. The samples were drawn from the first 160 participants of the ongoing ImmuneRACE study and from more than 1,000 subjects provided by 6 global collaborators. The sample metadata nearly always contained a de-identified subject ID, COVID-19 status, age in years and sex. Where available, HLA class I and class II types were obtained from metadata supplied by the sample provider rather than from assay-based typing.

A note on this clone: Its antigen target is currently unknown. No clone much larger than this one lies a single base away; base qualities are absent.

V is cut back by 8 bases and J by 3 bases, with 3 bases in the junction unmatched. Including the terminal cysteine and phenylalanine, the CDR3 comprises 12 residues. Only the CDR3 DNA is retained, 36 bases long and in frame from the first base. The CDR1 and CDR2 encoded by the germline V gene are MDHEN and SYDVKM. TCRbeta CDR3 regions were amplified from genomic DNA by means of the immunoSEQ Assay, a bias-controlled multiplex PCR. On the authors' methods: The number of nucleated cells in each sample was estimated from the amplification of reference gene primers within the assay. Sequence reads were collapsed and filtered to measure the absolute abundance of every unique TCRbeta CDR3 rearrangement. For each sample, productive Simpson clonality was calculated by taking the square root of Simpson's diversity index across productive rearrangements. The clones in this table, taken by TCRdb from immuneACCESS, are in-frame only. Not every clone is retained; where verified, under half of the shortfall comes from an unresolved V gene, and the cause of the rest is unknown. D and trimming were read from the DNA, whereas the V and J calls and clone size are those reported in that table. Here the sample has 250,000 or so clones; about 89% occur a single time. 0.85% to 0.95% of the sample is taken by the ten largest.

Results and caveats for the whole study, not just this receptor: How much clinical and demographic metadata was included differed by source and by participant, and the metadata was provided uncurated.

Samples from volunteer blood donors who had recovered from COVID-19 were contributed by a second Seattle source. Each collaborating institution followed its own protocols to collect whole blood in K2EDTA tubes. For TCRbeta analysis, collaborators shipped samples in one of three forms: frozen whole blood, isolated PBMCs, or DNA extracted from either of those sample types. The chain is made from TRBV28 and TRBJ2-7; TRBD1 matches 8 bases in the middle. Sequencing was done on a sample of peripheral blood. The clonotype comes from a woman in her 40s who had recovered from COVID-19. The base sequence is TGTGCCAGCGGACAGGGTTACTACGAGCAGTACTTC. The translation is CASGQGYYEQYF.